This T cell receptor (beta chain) was retrieved from a study of beta chain features in type 1 diabetes. The study's findings and limits: Cells with high TCR expression could be over-represented by cDNA sequencing. Shortening of TCRB CDR3s, moderate but significant, appeared in all four CD4+ subsets of Type 1 diabetes patients. Unsettled here was the matter of whether HLA type influences TCRB rearrangement.

As to this clone: What it binds is not known.

Only one heparinised blood draw was taken per donor, and its volume averaged approximately 0.11 L. This CDR3 has 13 amino acids. With V trimmed by 5 bases and J by 7 bases, 3 bases remained unmatched. The germline V gene encodes CDR1 SGHTA and CDR2 FQGNSA. Expressed TCRB transcripts got sequenced, as all isolated RNA was reverse transcribed. Only in-frame clones appear in the TCRdb table, and some are missing; sequencing was by immunoSEQ multiplex PCR. The sample yields approximately 20,000 clones, around three fifths seen once. Sequencing input: stem cell memory CD4+ T cells from blood. The chain uses TRBV7-2 and TRBJ1-3; 9 nucleotides align to TRBD1. The TCR sequence derives from a young man with type 1 diabetes. The CDR3 loop reads CASSTGQGNTIYF. The CDR3 coding sequence is TGTGCCAGCAGCACCGGACAGGGGAACACCATATATTTT. Full variable domain (missing parts from reference TRBV7-2 and TRBJ1-3): GAGVSQSPSNKVTEKGKDVELRCDPISGHTALYWYRQSLGQGLEFLIYFQGNSAPDKSGLPSDRFSAERTGGSVSTLTIQRTQQEDSAVYLCASSTGQGNTIYFGEGSWLTVV.